This T cell receptor beta chain was recovered during a study of blood T cell repertoires in COVID-19. Across the study: Both acute and convalescent COVID-19 samples were obtained from the United States, Italy and Spain. PBMCs, B-cell-depleted T cells, or T cells were the source of the cDNA or gDNA that made up the material.

Method: immunoSEQ multiplex PCR; TCRdb's copy keeps in-frame clones and lacks some. Of about 99,000 clones listed, 75% to 90% are singletons. This clone was seen more than once but under ten times. Input material: peripheral blood. This clonotype was sampled from a human donor in a cohort sampled during active or convalescent COVID-19.

CDR3 coding DNA: TGCGCCAGCAGGGGGGCGCCGGCTAATGAAAAACTGTTTTTT. It codes for CASRGAPANEKLFF. The rearrangement joins TRBV4-1 to TRBJ1-4, with D possibly matching TRBD1 (6 bases). V gave up 6 bases and J gave up 3 bases, with 11 bases separating them. Germline V gene data show CDR1 as MGHRA and CDR2 as YSYEKL. The CDR3 is made up of 14 amino acids.